The T cell receptor (beta chain) described here comes from a study of blood T cell repertoires in COVID-19. The wider study: Samples of COVID-19 (acute and convalescent) were obtained from the United States, Italy and Spain. T cells, B-cell-depleted T cells, or PBMCs provided the cDNA or gDNA that served as material.

Across about two dozen US areas, participants ranged in age from 18 to 89 years. Symptom resolution, clearance, or two negative PCRs marked donors in Cohort 3 as recovered. Here immunoSEQ multiplex PCR was the method, and the copy in TCRdb shows in-frame clones only, minus some. The sample consists of nearly 350,000 clones, approximately 84% of them appearing once. The CDR3 has 14 amino acids. Between the trimmed V and J ends, which lost 1 base and 6 bases, there was a span of 11 bases. From germline, CDR1 is SGHNT and CDR2 YENEEA. Sample: PBMCs or T cells enriched from blood (not recorded which). The chain uses TRBV11-3 and TRBJ2-3; unclear D gene. This TCR was sampled from a woman aged 25 to 39 who had recovered from COVID-19. In DNA, the CDR3 is TGTGCCAGCAGCTTAGGGGTTAGGAGCGATACGCAGTATTTT. It is translated as CASSLGVRSDTQYF.